This note documents a single T cell receptor (beta chain) sequence. This entry comes from a study of blood T cell repertoires in COVID-19. Overall study context: COVID-19 samples from acute and convalescent phases originated in the United States, Italy and Spain. T cells, B-cell-depleted T cells, or PBMCs provided the cDNA or gDNA that served as material.

Trimming cost V 2 bases and J 4 bases; bases outside gene matches: 3. The CDR3 totals 15 residues. Germline V lookup: CDR1 MDHEN, CDR2 SYDVKM. Per the study methods: Researchers report that nucleated cell counts were estimated from reference gene primer amplification. Libraries were prepared by immunoSEQ multiplex PCR; TCRdb keeps only in-frame clonotypes and omits some of them. V, J and clone size were drawn from that table, and D and trimming were deduced from the DNA. The sample lists more than 85,000 clones; approximately 85% were seen once. The rearrangement joins TRBV28 to TRBJ2-1; 9 nucleotides match TRBD2. The clonotype comes from a woman aged 60-75 years with acute or convalescent COVID-19. Sequenced sample: peripheral blood. The CDR3 region has the DNA TGTGCCAGCAGTTTACCTAGCGGGATATACAATGAGCAGTTCTTC. As protein: CASSLPSGIYNEQFF.